These 26 T cell receptor beta chains were sequenced from one sample in a study of T-cell reconstitution after alpha-beta-depleted transplantation in children. Unique molecular identifiers featured in how the TCRbeta library was prepared. A single record per CDR3 protein comes from TCRdb applying MiXCR to the PCR reads. The sample has around 600,000 distinct CDR3 sequences; about 21% are singletons. Source: PBMCs, mostly from graft donor cells, taken 360 days after TCRalphabeta/CD19-depleted stem cell transplant. Source of these receptors: a boy under two years old who had a stem cell transplant for acute myeloid leukemia, so the T cells may come from the graft donor.

This clonotype was seen a handful of times. The rearrangement uses TRBV5-1 and TRBJ2-2, with a possible D match to TRBD2 (5 bases). CDR1 and CDR2 (germline): SGHRS, YFSETQ. The V and J ends lost 2 bases and 2 bases respectively, with 7 bases between them. The CDR3 spans 14 residues. CDR3 nucleotides: TGCGCCAGCAGCTTTGAGGGTAACACCGGGGAGCTGTTTTTT. Translated, it gives CASSFEGNTGELFF.

Details on this clonotype: This may arise from a read error, as a much more abundant clone is one base away. The chain is built from TRBV5-1 and TRBJ2-4, with a tentative D call TRBD2 (6 bases). CDR1 is SGHRS, CDR2 YFSETQ, per germline. V was trimmed by 0 bases and J by 8 bases, leaving 24 bases between them. This CDR3 contains 18 residues. For the CDR3, the DNA is TGCGCCAGCAGCTTGGATGCTGTGGGAGGAGGGGCGGCGGACATTCAGTACTTC. Its translation: CASSLDAVGGGAADIQYF. The full variable domain, in which reference TRBV5-1 and TRBJ2-4 provide the parts outside the CDR3, is KAGVTQTPRYLIKTRGQQVTLSCSPISGHRSVSWYQQTPGQGLQFLFEYFSETQRNKGNFPGRFSGRQFSNSRSEMNVSTLELGDSALYLCASSLDAVGGGAADIQYFGAGTRLSVL.

The chain joins TRBV2 to TRBJ1-6; possibly TRBD1 for D (5 bases). The ends were cut back, 5 bases at V and 9 bases at J, with 17 bases in the middle. CDR3 length equals 15 residues. Looked up from germline, CDR1 is SNHLY and CDR2 is FYNNEI. DNA of the CDR3: TGTGCCAGCAGTCAATCCGGGACGGGGGGTTCACCCCTCCACTTT. As protein: CASSQSGTGGSPLHF.

The table lists this clonotype with many counts. J is TRBJ2-7 and V is TRBV21-1; the table names TRBD1, a call not compared with the DNA. TRBV21-1 is a known pseudogene. The CDR3 is made up of 17 amino acids. CDR3 sequence (DNA): TGTGCCAGCAGCAACCCGCCAGGGACCATAACCTCTTACGAGCAGTACTTC. Amino acid sequence: CASSNPPGTITSYEQYF.

The chain links TRBV4-3 to TRBJ2-7; TRBD1 matches at 7 bases. The J segment lost 3 bases and the V segment lost 8 bases, leaving 10 bases of the junction unmatched. Germline V lookup: CDR1 LGHNA, CDR2 YSLEER. The CDR3 covers 14 residues. The CDR3 loop is CASATGVGSYEQYF. The CDR3 DNA follows: TGCGCCAGCGCAACAGGGGTGGGAAGCTACGAGCAGTACTTC.

This clonotype was seen repeatedly, ten times or more. The chain joins TRBV12-3 or TRBV12-4 to TRBJ2-3; the D gene could be TRBD1 or TRBD2 (5 bases each). The CDR3 length is 14 residues. Between the trimmed V and J ends, which lost 4 bases and 3 bases, there was a span of 11 bases. CDR3 region: CASSSGTVTDTQYF. Here the CDR3 DNA reads TGTGCCAGCAGTTCCGGGACGGTAACAGATACGCAGTATTTT.

The chain uses TRBV20-1 and TRBJ2-5; D unclear. The germline V gene has CDR1 DFQATT and CDR2 SNEGSKA (reference sequence). The CDR3 length is 13 residues. Trimming removed 3 bases from V and 1 base from J, with 9 bases in between. DNA for the CDR3: TGCAGTGCTAGCAAGGGCTCCCAAGAGACCCAGTACTTC. Encoded protein: CSASKGSQETQYF.

The V and J genes are TRBV5-6 and TRBJ1-6, with TRBD1 matching 10 bases. Trimming removed 0 bases from V and 6 bases from J; junction bases left unmatched: 9. The V gene's germline CDR1 is SGHDT and CDR2 YYEEEE. The CDR3 consists of 18 residues. CDR3 in amino acids: CASSLETGGAAGNSPLHF. For the CDR3, the DNA is TGTGCCAGCAGCTTGGAGACAGGGGGCGCCGCGGGTAATTCACCCCTCCACTTT.

V usage is TRBV4-3 and J usage is TRBJ2-1; weak D call: TRBD2 (6 bases). The V gene's germline CDR1 is LGHNA and CDR2 YSLEER. V was shortened by 1 base and J by 7 bases, with 17 bases between the two germline ends. The CDR3 has 16 amino acids. The CDR3 loop reads CASSQGVGGIWNEQFF. For the CDR3, the DNA is TGCGCCAGCAGCCAAGGTGTTGGGGGGATCTGGAATGAGCAGTTCTTC.

This chain uses TRBV12-3 or TRBV12-4 with TRBJ2-1; TRBD1 matches 12 bases. The CDR3 has 16 residues. J was trimmed by 8 bases and V by 2 bases; bases with no gene match: 7. The CDR3 nucleotides are TGTGCCAGCAGTTTAATGGGACAGGGGGCCGAGGATGAGCAGTTCTTC. Its protein product is CASSLMGQGAEDEQFF.

This clonotype was picked up a small number of times. V is TRBV20-1 and J is TRBJ2-7; 10 bases align to TRBD2. The J segment lost 3 bases and the V segment lost 6 bases, leaving 11 bases of the junction unmatched. Germline V CDR1 and CDR2: DFQATT, SNEGSKA (reference sequence). CDR3 length: 15 residues. CDR3 coding DNA: TGCAGTGCCGTGGCGCCTAGCGGGGGTATCTACGAGCAGTACGTC. As protein: CSAVAPSGGIYEQYV.

V is TRBV29-1 and J is TRBJ2-3; D not resolved. The germline CDR1 and CDR2 sequences are SQVTM and ANQGSEA. Trimming cost V 7 bases and J 6 bases, with 11 bases left between them. The CDR3 loop spans 11 amino acids. CDR3 sequence reads: CSALARDTQYF. DNA of the CDR3: TGCAGCGCCCTGGCCAGGGATACGCAGTATTTT.

This clonotype came up a few times. The V call is TRBV6-1, the J call TRBJ2-3, with 9 bases aligning to TRBD2. This CDR3 spans 14 amino acids. The J segment lost 1 base and the V segment lost 7 bases, leaving 3 bases of the junction unmatched. Germline CDR1 is MNHNS and CDR2 is SASEGT. The CDR3 loop reads CASMPSGGTDTQYF. CDR3 in DNA: TGTGCCAGCATGCCTAGCGGGGGCACAGATACGCAGTATTTT.

The chain joins TRBV12-3 or TRBV12-4 to TRBJ1-2; no clear D. V was cut by 7 bases and J by 4 bases, with 13 bases left in between. This CDR3 spans 13 amino acids. Written as DNA, the CDR3 is TGTGCCAGCACCTCTTTGGGATTCTATGGCTACACCTTC. Protein sequence: CASTSLGFYGYTF.

At least ten counts were recorded for this clonotype. This chain connects TRBV15 to TRBJ2-5; TRBD1 matches 7 bases. CDR3 size: 13 residues. CDR1 LNHNV and CDR2 YYDKDF come from the germline V gene (reference sequence). V was pared by 8 bases and J by 1 base, with 4 bases of the junction left unmatched. The chain's CDR3 is CATRRTGQETQYF. CDR3 coding DNA: TGTGCCACCCGGAGGACAGGCCAAGAGACCCAGTACTTC. The whole variable domain, filled in from reference TRBV15 and TRBJ2-5, reads DAMVIQNPRYQVTQFGKPVTLSCSQTLNHNVMYWYQQKSSQAPKLLFHYYDKDFNNEADTPDNFQSRRPNTSFCFLDIRSPGLGDTAMYLCATRRTGQETQYFGPGTRLLVL.

This clonotype was recorded many times. The rearrangement joins TRBV29-1 to TRBJ2-1; 11 bases are a match to TRBD2. Germline lookup yields CDR1 SQVTM and CDR2 ANQGSEA. The CDR3 is 15 residues long. J was trimmed by 4 bases and V by 2 bases; bases with no gene match: 4. CDR3 residues: CSVESSGGTYNEQFF. In DNA form, the CDR3 reads TGCAGCGTTGAATCTAGCGGGGGGACTTACAATGAGCAGTTCTTC.

The chain links TRBV20-1 to TRBJ2-1; 12 bases are a match to TRBD2. This CDR3 is 17 amino acids long. The V segment lost 0 bases and the J segment 7 bases; nucleotides outside the gene matches: 10. The germline V gene encodes CDR1 DFQATT and CDR2 SNEGSKA (reference sequence). The CDR3 coding sequence is TGCAGTGCTAGAGATATGCTAGCGGGGGGGCAGCGGAATGAGCAGTTCTTC. Translation: CSARDMLAGGQRNEQFF.

The V gene is TRBV18, the J gene TRBJ2-7; TRBD1 is a possible D gene (6 bases). Germline lookup yields CDR1 KGHSH and CDR2 LQKENI. The CDR3 contains 14 residues. Trimming took 2 bases from V and 3 from J, leaving 11 bases between them. The CDR3 sequence: CASSPARGIYEQYV. DNA for the CDR3: TGTGCCAGCTCACCAGCCAGGGGTATCTACGAGCAGTACGTC.

The rearrangement uses TRBV6-6 and TRBJ2-7; D is undetermined. V dropped 7 bases and J dropped 7 bases, with 8 bases sitting between them. The germline CDR1 and CDR2 sequences are MNHNY and SVGAGI (reference sequence). This CDR3 region has 10 residues. The CDR3: CASNRSEQYV. CDR3 DNA: TGTGCCAGCAATCGGAGTGAGCAGTACGTC.

This clonotype came up a few times. The V call is TRBV15, the J call TRBJ2-3; D remains ambiguous. Trimming cost V 4 bases and J 1 base, with 15 bases left between them. This CDR3 contains 16 residues. Germline CDR1 LNHNV, CDR2 YYDKDF (reference sequence). CDR3 protein: CATSTRLGGRTDTQYF. Written as DNA, the CDR3 is TGTGCCACCAGCACCCGATTGGGCGGTCGCACAGATACGCAGTATTTT. The variable domain in full, completed from reference TRBV15 and TRBJ2-3, reads DAMVIQNPRYQVTQFGKPVTLSCSQTLNHNVMYWYQQKSSQAPKLLFHYYDKDFNNEADTPDNFQSRRPNTSFCFLDIRSPGLGDTAMYLCATSTRLGGRTDTQYFGPGTRLTVL.

The chain couples TRBV20-1 to TRBJ2-6; a possible D gene is TRBD1 (6 bases). Trimming pared 6 bases from V and 1 base from J, leaving 10 bases between. The CDR3 length is 14 residues. Germline V lookup: CDR1 DFQATT, CDR2 SNEGSKA (reference sequence). The CDR3 region is CSAITGSGANVLTF. Written as DNA, the CDR3 is TGCAGTGCCATTACAGGGTCTGGGGCCAACGTCCTGACTTTC.

This clonotype came up a few times. The chain combines TRBV11-2 with TRBJ2-7; the D gene is possibly TRBD1 (6 bases). Germline lookup yields CDR1 SGHAT and CDR2 FQNNGV. The CDR3 totals 15 residues. Trimming removed 6 bases from V and 5 bases from J, with 20 bases in between. The CDR3: CASRPLPGTTHEQYF. CDR3 DNA: TGTGCCAGCAGGCCCCTTCCCGGGACAACCCACGAGCAGTACTTC.

In its sample, this clonotype was seen many times. This chain links TRBV20-1 with TRBJ2-1; tentatively, D is TRBD1 (5 bases). Germline CDR1 reads DFQATT; CDR2 reads SNEGSKA (reference sequence). The CDR3 runs to 12 residues. V lost 1 base to trimming and J lost 9 bases, with 10 bases between them. The DNA for the CDR3 is TGCAGTGCTAGAGCTAAGGGGATTGAGCAGTTCTTC. Protein product: CSARAKGIEQFF.

This clonotype was observed once. The chain carries TRBV19 and TRBJ2-2, with 7 bases that match TRBD2. The J segment lost 1 base and the V segment lost 3 bases, leaving 2 bases of the junction unmatched. Germline V lookup: CDR1 LNHDA, CDR2 SQIVND (reference sequence). The CDR3 totals 15 residues. The CDR3, as DNA: TGTGCCAGTAGTATTAGCGGGTTGAACACCGGGGAGCTGTTTTTT. Translation: CASSISGLNTGELFF.

This clonotype was found a few times. V and J are TRBV6-6 and TRBJ2-3; unclear D gene. The V gene lost 6 bases and the J gene lost 4 bases, with 8 bases spanning the gap. The CDR3 runs to 12 residues. Germline CDR1 is MNHNY and CDR2 is SVGAGI (reference sequence). In DNA, the CDR3 is TGTGCCAGCAGGGGGTATGCAGATACGCAGTATTTT. Its protein is CASRGYADTQYF.

This clonotype was detected only a few times. This chain links TRBV20-1 with TRBJ2-1, with 9 nucleotides matching TRBD2. Germline-derived CDR1 and CDR2 are DFQATT and SNEGSKA (reference sequence). The CDR3 runs to 14 residues. J was trimmed by 5 bases and V by 3 bases; bases with no gene match: 5. The CDR3 here is CSARVRGGDNEQFF. CDR3 sequence (DNA): TGCAGTGCTAGGGTGCGGGGGGGGGACAATGAGCAGTTCTTC.